Presented here are 2 T cell receptor beta chains from one specimen sequenced in a study of HIV-infected patients and healthy controls. TCRdb re-called the 5' RACE reads through MiXCR, storing one row per CDR3 protein. In the table there are tens of thousands of distinct CDR3 sequences, 16% of which are singletons. The sequenced sample consisted of CD4+ T cells from blood. The receptors come from a human donor in good health.

This clonotype is judged medium-sized. The chain employs TRBV29-1 and TRBJ2-3; D is unclear. V dropped 4 bases and J dropped 2 bases, with 7 bases sitting between them. Germline V gives CDR1 SQVTM, CDR2 ANQGSEA. This CDR3 has 12 residues. The CDR3 DNA is TGCAGCGTTGTTGCCGTCACAGATACGCAGTATTTT. It encodes CSVVAVTDTQYF.

This clonotype came up many times. J is TRBJ1-5 and V is TRBV7-2; D possibly corresponds to TRBD1 (6 bases). The V gene's germline CDR1 is SGHTA and CDR2 FQGNSA. V lost 5 bases, J lost 0 bases, and 20 bases lay in between. This CDR3 has 18 residues. This CDR3 is CASSLNPLGASSNQPQHF. DNA of the CDR3: TGTGCCAGCAGCCTCAACCCTCTGGGGGCATCTAGCAATCAGCCCCAGCATTTT.